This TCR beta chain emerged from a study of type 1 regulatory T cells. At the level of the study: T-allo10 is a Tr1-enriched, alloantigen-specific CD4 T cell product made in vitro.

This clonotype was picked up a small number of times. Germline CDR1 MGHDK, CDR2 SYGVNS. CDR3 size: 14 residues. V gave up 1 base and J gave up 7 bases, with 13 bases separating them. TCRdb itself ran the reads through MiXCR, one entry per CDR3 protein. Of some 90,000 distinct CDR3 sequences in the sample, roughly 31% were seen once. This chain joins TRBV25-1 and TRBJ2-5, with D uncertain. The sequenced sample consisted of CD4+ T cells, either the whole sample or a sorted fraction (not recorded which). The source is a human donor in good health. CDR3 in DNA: TGTGCCAGCAGTGAATTCCGACCGCACGGGACCCAGTACTTC. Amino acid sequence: CASSEFRPHGTQYF. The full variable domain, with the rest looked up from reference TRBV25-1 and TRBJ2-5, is EADIYQTPRYLVIGTGKKITLECSQTMGHDKMYWYQQDPGMELHLIHYSYGVNSTEKGDLSSESTVSRIRTEHFPLTLESARPSHTSQYLCASSEFRPHGTQYFGPGTRLLVL.